This T cell receptor (beta chain) is drawn from a study of OX40 agonist ivuxolimab in advanced cancers. Some clones are missing from TCRdb's copy, which holds only in-frame ones; the method was immunoSEQ multiplex PCR. The sample lists roughly 32,000 clones, more than 70% occurring once. The CDR3 spans 15 residues. V lost 1 base and J lost 6; bases outside the gene matches: 4. CDR1 SGHRS and CDR2 YFSETQ come from the germline V gene. J is TRBJ2-1 and V is TRBV5-1; 10 bases match TRBD2. The sequencing used CD4+ or CD8+ T cells sorted from blood, collected in a trial of the OX40 agonist ivuxolimab. The source is an adult with an advanced solid tumor such as melanoma, head and neck, liver or kidney cancer. The CDR3 here is CASSLKPSGSNEQFF. For the CDR3, the DNA is TGCGCCAGCAGCTTGAAGCCTAGCGGGAGCAATGAGCAGTTCTTC. Full variable domain (outside the CDR3, taken from reference TRBV5-1 and TRBJ2-1): KAGVTQTPRYLIKTRGQQVTLSCSPISGHRSVSWYQQTPGQGLQFLFEYFSETQRNKGNFPGRFSGRQFSNSRSEMNVSTLELGDSALYLCASSLKPSGSNEQFFGPGTRLTVL.